This entry lists 5 T cell receptor beta chains sequenced from one sample in a study of blood T cell repertoires in COVID-19. Sequenced by immunoSEQ multiplex PCR; TCRdb stores in-frame clones only, minus some. The sample consists of 200,000 to 250,000 clones, roughly 85% of them appearing once. Sequencing was performed on peripheral blood. These receptors originate from a woman aged 70-85 years with COVID-19, enrolled during active disease.

The chain recombines TRBV19 with TRBJ2-3, with TRBD2 identical over 12 bases. V trimming: 4 bases; J trimming: 0 bases; junction bases outside the gene matches: 5. This CDR3 is built from 17 residues. Germline V gene lookup returns CDR1 LNHDA and CDR2 SQIVND (reference sequence). CDR3 region: CASSSRGTSGSTDTQYF. In nucleotides, the CDR3 is TGTGCCAGTAGTAGCCGGGGGACTAGCGGGAGCACAGATACGCAGTATTTT.

This chain connects TRBV6-2 or TRBV6-3 to TRBJ2-3; D is perhaps TRBD1 (6 bases). Between the trimmed V and J ends, which lost 4 bases and 5 bases, there was a span of 10 bases. The CDR3 runs to 13 residues. Germline loops: CDR1 MNHEY, CDR2 SVGEGT. CDR3 loop: CASSLQGLDTQYF. The CDR3, as DNA: TGTGCCAGCAGTTTACAGGGTTTAGATACGCAGTATTTT.

This sequence joins TRBV6-6 and TRBJ2-3, with 9 bases that match TRBD2. CDR3 length equals 15 residues. From germline, CDR1 is MNHNY and CDR2 SVGAGI (reference sequence). V shed 6 bases, J shed 2 bases, and the junction held 6 bases outside the gene matches. CDR3 nucleotide sequence: TGTGCCAGCAGGCAAGCGGGGGGAAACACAGATACGCAGTATTTT. It codes for CASRQAGGNTDTQYF.

The table lists this clone with a count of one. The V and J genes are TRBV4-3 and TRBJ2-1; 10 nucleotides agree with TRBD2. The CDR3 length is 19 residues. In germline, CDR1 is LGHNA, CDR2 YSLEER. Unmatched junction bases numbered 13, after V lost 0 bases and J lost 5 bases. The CDR3 is CASSQEPRGTSGKNNEQFF. CDR3 bases: TGCGCCAGCAGCCAAGAACCCCGGGGTACTAGCGGGAAAAACAATGAGCAGTTCTTC.

The chain links TRBV19 to TRBJ1-6, with D uncertain. The CDR3 loop spans 15 amino acids. The germline gives CDR1 LNHDA, CDR2 SQIVND (reference sequence). Trimming took 5 bases from V and 0 from J, leaving 8 bases between them. The CDR3 DNA reads as TGTGCCAGTAGTCTGGGGAGCTCCTATAATTCACCCCTCCACTTT. Residues: CASSLGSSYNSPLHF.